This T cell receptor (beta chain) was captured by sequencing in a study of T-cell memory formation after mild COVID-19. As regards this clonotype: Its matching antigen is unknown. One end of the junction does not line up with germline, which may come from a read error.

This CDR3 contains 14 residues. The V gene's germline CDR1 is SEHNR and CDR2 FQNEAQ (reference sequence). The study's findings and limits: Clones shrinking between day 15 and 85 showed a balanced CD4/CD8 split, and those that grew later tilted toward CD4+. Memory sampled before infection contained some responding clones, suggesting cross-reactive memory joined.

5'RACE primed at constant segments yielded TCR alpha and TCR beta cDNA libraries bearing sample barcodes and UMIs. TCRdb processed the 5' RACE reads anew with MiXCR; each CDR3 protein has one entry. The sample has roughly 510,000 distinct CDR3 sequences; 15% to 20% are singletons. The clonotype originates from an adult woman who had mild COVID-19 (a few samples of this study predate the infection). Cell type and time point are not known. Sequenced sample: PBMCs or a T cell subset sorted from them (not recorded which). The V gene is TRBV7-9, the J gene TRBJ1-4; 7 nucleotides line up with TRBD1. CDR3 region: CASSLRQGGEKMFF. For the CDR3, the DNA is TGTGCCAGCAGCCTACGACAGGGCGGCGAAAAAATGTTTTTT.